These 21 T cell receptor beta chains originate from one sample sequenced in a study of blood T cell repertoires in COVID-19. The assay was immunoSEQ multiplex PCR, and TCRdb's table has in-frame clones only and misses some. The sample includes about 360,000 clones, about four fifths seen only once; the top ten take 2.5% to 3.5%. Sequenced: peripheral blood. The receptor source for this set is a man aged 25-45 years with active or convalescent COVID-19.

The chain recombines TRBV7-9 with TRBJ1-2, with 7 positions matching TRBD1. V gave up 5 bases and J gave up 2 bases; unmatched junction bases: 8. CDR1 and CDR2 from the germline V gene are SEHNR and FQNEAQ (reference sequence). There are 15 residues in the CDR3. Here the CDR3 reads CASSPDRDSNYGYTF. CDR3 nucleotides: TGTGCCAGCAGCCCAGACCGGGACAGCAACTATGGCTACACCTTC.

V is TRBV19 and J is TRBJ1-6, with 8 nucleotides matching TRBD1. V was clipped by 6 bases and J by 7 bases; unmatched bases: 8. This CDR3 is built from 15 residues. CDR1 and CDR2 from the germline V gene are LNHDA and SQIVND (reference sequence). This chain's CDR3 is CASRRTGSENSPLHF. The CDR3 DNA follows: TGTGCCAGTAGACGGACAGGGTCGGAAAATTCACCCCTCCACTTT.

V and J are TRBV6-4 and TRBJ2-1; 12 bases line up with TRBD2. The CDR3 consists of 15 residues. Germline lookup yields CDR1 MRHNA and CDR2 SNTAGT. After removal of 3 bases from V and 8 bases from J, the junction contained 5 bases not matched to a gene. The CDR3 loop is CASSDWSSGRDEQFF. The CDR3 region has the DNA TGTGCCAGCAGTGATTGGTCTAGCGGGAGGGATGAGCAGTTCTTC.

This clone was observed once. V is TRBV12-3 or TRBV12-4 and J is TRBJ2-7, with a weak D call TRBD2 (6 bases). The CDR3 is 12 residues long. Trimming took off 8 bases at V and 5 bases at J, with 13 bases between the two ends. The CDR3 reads CASRGKEDEQYF. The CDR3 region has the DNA TGTGCCAGCCGGGGGAAGGAGGACGAGCAGTACTTC.

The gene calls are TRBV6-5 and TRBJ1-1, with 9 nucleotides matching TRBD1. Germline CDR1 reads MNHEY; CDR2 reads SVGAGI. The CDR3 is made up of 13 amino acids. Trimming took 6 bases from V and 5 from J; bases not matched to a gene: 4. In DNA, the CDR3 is TGTGCCAGCAGACAGGGGGCCAAGACTGAAGCTTTCTTT. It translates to CASRQGAKTEAFF.

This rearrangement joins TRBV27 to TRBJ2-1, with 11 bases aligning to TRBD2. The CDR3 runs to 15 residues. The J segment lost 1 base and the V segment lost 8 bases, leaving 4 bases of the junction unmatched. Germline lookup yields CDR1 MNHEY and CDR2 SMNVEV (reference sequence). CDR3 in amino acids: CASRSGRGSYNEQFF. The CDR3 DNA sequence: TGTGCCAGCCGTAGCGGGAGGGGTTCCTACAATGAGCAGTTCTTC.

The DNA for the CDR3 is TGTGCCATCAGTGACGCGGCGGACATTCAGTACTTC. Translated: CAISDAADIQYF. V gene TRBV10-3 combines with J gene TRBJ2-4; D not resolved. Germline values: CDR1 ENHRY, CDR2 SYGVKD. This CDR3 is built from 12 residues. Trimming removed 3 bases from V and 8 bases from J, with 8 bases in between.

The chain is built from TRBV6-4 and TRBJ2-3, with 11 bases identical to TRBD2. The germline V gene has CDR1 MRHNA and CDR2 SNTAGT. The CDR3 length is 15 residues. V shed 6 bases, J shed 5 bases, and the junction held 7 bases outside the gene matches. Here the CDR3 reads CASSQLAGVGDTQYF. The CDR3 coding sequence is TGTGCCAGCAGCCAACTAGCGGGAGTCGGAGATACGCAGTATTTT.

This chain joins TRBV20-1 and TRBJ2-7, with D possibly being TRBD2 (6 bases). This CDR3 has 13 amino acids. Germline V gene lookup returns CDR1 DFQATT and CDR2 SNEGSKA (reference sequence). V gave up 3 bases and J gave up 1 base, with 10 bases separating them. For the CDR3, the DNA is TGCAGTGCTAGTCCCGGGAGTTCCTACGAGCAGTACTTC. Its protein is CSASPGSSYEQYF.

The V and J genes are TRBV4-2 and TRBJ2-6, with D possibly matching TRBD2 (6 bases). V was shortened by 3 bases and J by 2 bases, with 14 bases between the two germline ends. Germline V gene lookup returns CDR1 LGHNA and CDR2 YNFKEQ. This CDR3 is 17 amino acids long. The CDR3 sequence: CASSHPPGTPGANVLTF. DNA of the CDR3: TGTGCCAGCAGCCACCCGCCCGGGACTCCTGGGGCCAACGTCCTGACTTTC.

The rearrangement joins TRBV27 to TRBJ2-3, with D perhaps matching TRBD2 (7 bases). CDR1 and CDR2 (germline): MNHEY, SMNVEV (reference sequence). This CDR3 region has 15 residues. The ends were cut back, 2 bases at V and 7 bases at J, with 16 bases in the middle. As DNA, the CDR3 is TGTGCCAGCAGTTTACAGGGGCGGGGGAAGTATACGCAGTATTTT. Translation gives CASSLQGRGKYTQYF.

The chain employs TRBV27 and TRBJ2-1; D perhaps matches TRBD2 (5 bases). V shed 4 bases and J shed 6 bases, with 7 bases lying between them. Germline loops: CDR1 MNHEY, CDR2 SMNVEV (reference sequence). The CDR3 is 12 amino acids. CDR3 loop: CASSWAGNEQFF. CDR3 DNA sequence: TGTGCCAGCAGTTGGGCGGGCAATGAGCAGTTCTTC.

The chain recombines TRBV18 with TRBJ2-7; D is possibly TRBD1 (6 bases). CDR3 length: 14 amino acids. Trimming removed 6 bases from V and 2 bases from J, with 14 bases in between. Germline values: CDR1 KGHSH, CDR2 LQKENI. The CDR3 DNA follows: TGTGCCAGCTCGCAAGCACAGGGCCCCTACGAGCAGTACTTC. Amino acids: CASSQAQGPYEQYF.

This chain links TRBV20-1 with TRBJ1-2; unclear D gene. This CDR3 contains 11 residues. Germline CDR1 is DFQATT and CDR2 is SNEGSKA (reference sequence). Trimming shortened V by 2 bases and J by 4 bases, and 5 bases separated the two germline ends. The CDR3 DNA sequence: TGCAGTGCTAGAATCAGCTATGGCTACACCTTC. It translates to CSARISYGYTF.

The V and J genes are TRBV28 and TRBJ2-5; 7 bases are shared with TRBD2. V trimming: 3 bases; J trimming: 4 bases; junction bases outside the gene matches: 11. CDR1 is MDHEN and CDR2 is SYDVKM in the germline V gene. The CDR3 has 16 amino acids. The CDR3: CASSFGREFKRETQYF. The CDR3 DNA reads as TGTGCCAGCAGTTTCGGGCGGGAGTTTAAGCGAGAGACCCAGTACTTC.

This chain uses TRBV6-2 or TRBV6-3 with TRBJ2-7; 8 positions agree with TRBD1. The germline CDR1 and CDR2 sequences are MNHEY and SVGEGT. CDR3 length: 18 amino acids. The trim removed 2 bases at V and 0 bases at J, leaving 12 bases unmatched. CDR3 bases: TGTGCCAGCAGTTACCCAACTCACCGGGACAGGAGCTCCTACGAGCAGTACTTC. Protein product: CASSYPTHRDRSSYEQYF.

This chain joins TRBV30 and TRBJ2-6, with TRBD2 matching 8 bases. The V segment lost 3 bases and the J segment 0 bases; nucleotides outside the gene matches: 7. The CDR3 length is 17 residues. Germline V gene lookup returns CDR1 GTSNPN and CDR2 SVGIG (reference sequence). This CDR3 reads CAWRTAGARSGANVLTF. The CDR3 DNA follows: TGTGCCTGGAGGACAGCGGGAGCACGCTCTGGGGCCAACGTCCTGACTTTC.

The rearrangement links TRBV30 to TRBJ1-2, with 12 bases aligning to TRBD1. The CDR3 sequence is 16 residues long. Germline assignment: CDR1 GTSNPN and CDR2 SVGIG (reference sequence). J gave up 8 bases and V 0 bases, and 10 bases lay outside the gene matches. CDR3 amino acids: CAWSVPGTGGLGGYTF. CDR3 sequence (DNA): TGTGCCTGGAGTGTACCCGGGACAGGGGGCTTGGGAGGCTACACCTTC.

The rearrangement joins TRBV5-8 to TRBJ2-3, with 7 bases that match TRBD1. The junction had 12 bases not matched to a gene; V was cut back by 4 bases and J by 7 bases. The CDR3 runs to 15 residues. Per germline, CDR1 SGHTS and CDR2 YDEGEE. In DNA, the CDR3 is TGTGCCAGCAGCCCGGTACAGGGGACCCGAAATACGCAGTATTTT. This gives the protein CASSPVQGTRNTQYF. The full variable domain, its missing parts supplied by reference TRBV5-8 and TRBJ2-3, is EAGVTQSPTHLIKTRGQQATLRCSPISGHTSVYWYQQALGLGLQFLLWYDEGEERNRGNFPPRFSGRQFPNYSSELNVNALELEDSALYLCASSPVQGTRNTQYFGPGTRLTVL.

The CDR3 DNA follows: TGTGCCAGCAGTCTGGGGCAGGGAAGTGAAAAACTGTTTTTT. It specifies CASSLGQGSEKLFF. The chain uses TRBV28 and TRBJ1-4; D might be TRBD1 (5 bases). Germline CDR1 MDHEN, CDR2 SYDVKM. Trimming removed 5 bases from V and 7 bases from J, with 14 bases in between. CDR3 length equals 14 residues.

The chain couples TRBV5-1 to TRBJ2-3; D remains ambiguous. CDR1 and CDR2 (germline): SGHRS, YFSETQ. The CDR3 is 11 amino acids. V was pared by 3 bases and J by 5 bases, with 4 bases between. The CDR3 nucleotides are TGCGCCAGCAGCTCAATAGATACGCAGTATTTT. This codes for CASSSIDTQYF. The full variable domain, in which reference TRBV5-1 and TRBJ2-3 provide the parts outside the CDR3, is KAGVTQTPRYLIKTRGQQVTLSCSPISGHRSVSWYQQTPGQGLQFLFEYFSETQRNKGNFPGRFSGRQFSNSRSEMNVSTLELGDSALYLCASSSIDTQYFGPGTRLTVL.